This note documents a single T cell receptor (beta chain) sequence. The antigen is undetermined. The sample is drawn from a study of cytomegalovirus exposure and HLA in healthy donors. Whole-study findings and limits: It was in a later analysis that TCR association rates were seen to vary by HLA locus, highest for DRB1 and lowest for HLA-C.

From germline, CDR1 is SGHRS and CDR2 YFSETQ. The CDR3 spans 15 residues. J lost 0 bases, V lost 4 bases, and 4 bases had no gene match. The PCR was carried out with 60 Vbeta primers and 13 Jbeta primers. Data came from immunoSEQ multiplex PCR; TCRdb stores just in-frame clones and leaves some out. The sample has fewer than 200,000 clones, roughly 71% seen once. This clonotype originated in a woman aged 50 to 60 in good health and CMV-seropositive. Sequencing was carried out using PBMCs. J is TRBJ2-1 and V is TRBV5-1, with 7 bases lining up with TRBD2. The CDR3 loop is CASSPTSYSYNEQFF. Written as DNA, the CDR3 is TGCGCCAGCAGCCCGACTAGCTACTCCTACAATGAGCAGTTCTTC.